The 27 T cell receptor beta chains in this list originate from one sample, sequenced in a study of a mutant IDH1 vaccine in newly diagnosed glioma. Specified time point: week 35, safety follow-up. Vaccinated patients received 300 ug of mutant IDH1 20-mer peptide per dose, with topical imiquimod. Antigen specificity for these receptors is unknown. Produced via immunoSEQ multiplex PCR; TCRdb's table is partial and in-frame only. The sample records more than 35,000 clones, approximately 81% being singletons. Sequenced material: PBMCs, taken from a glioma patient whose treatment included an IDH1 peptide vaccine. All receptors come from a woman aged 40-49 years with glioma. Some clones in this sample may be carry-over from other donors' samples.

The rearrangement uses TRBV13 and TRBJ2-1, with 14 nucleotides matching TRBD2. Looked up from germline, CDR1 is PRHDT and CDR2 is FYEKMQ (reference sequence). With 4 bases clipped from V and 1 base from J, the junction kept 9 bases outside the gene matches. The CDR3 runs 19 residues. The CDR3 coding sequence is TGTGCCAGCAGCTCTCAGGTAGGGACTAGCGGGGGATCCTACAATGAGCAGTTCTTC. Translation: CASSSQVGTSGGSYNEQFF.

The J gene is TRBJ2-7, the V gene TRBV2; D perhaps matches TRBD2 (6 bases). Looked up from germline, CDR1 is SNHLY and CDR2 is FYNNEI. The CDR3 extends over 14 amino acids. V dropped 3 bases and J dropped 2 bases, with 11 bases sitting between them. Here the CDR3 reads CASSEGRGPYEQYF. The CDR3, as DNA: TGTGCCAGCAGTGAGGGGCGGGGCCCCTACGAGCAGTACTTC.

V gene TRBV2 combines with J gene TRBJ1-5; tentatively, D is TRBD1 (6 bases). The CDR3 extends over 14 amino acids. The germline CDR1 and CDR2 sequences are SNHLY and FYNNEI. V lost 5 bases and J 7 bases, leaving 15 bases between the germline ends. CDR3 bases: TGTGCCAGCAGTAGCCATGGGGGCGGGCAGCCCCAGCATTTT. Residues: CASSSHGGGQPQHF.

V is TRBV18 and J is TRBJ2-7; D is unclear. The CDR3 consists of 13 residues. The V and J ends lost 6 bases and 2 bases respectively, with 11 bases between them. Germline lookup yields CDR1 KGHSH and CDR2 LQKENI. This chain's CDR3 is CASSSDAPYEQYF. In DNA form, the CDR3 reads TGTGCCAGCTCGTCGGATGCCCCCTACGAGCAGTACTTC.

The V call is TRBV15, the J call TRBJ2-5; D assignment may be TRBD1 or TRBD2 (5 bases each). Trimming removed 6 bases at V and 6 bases at J, with 14 bases between. The V gene's germline CDR1 is LNHNV and CDR2 YYDKDF (reference sequence). This CDR3 is 13 amino acids long. The DNA of the CDR3 is TGTGCCACCAGTGTGGGACCCGGAAAGACCCAGTACTTC. Protein product: CATSVGPGKTQYF.

The rearrangement joins TRBV6-5 to TRBJ1-2, with D possibly being TRBD1 (6 bases). CDR3 length equals 11 residues. Trimming removed 7 bases at V and 6 bases at J, with 9 bases between. Germline V lookup: CDR1 MNHEY, CDR2 SVGAGI. The CDR3 DNA follows: TGTGCCAGCATGACAGGCAATGGCTACACCTTC. This translates into CASMTGNGYTF.

In its sample, this clone was seen once. The V call is TRBV5-4, the J call TRBJ1-1; D call uncertain. V gave up 6 bases and J gave up 3 bases, with 9 bases separating them. This CDR3 has 12 residues. CDR1 and CDR2 (germline): SGHNT, YYREEE (reference sequence). CDR3 bases: TGTGCCAGCAAGAGGTACGACACTGAAGCTTTCTTT. It encodes CASKRYDTEAFF.

The chain links TRBV4-1 to TRBJ2-7; the D call may be TRBD1 or TRBD2 (5 bases each). In germline, CDR1 is MGHRA, CDR2 YSYEKL. The CDR3 consists of 13 residues. With 6 bases removed from V and 5 bases from J, the gap between germline ends came to 14 bases. In nucleotides, the CDR3 is TGCGCCAGCAGTGGGGCGGTGGGGGACGAGCAGTACTTC. Translated: CASSGAVGDEQYF.

DNA of the CDR3: TGCGCCAGCAGCCAATTGAGGTATCCCCGACGCGCGAAGTGGGTCTACGAGCAGTACTTC. Translating gives CASSQLRYPRRAKWVYEQYF. The chain links TRBV4-3 to TRBJ2-7; D not resolved. CDR3 length: 20 residues. Germline-derived CDR1 and CDR2 are LGHNA and YSLEER. V was pared by 2 bases and J by 3 bases, with 29 bases between.

This clone was seen only a few times. Other DNA sequences in this sample translate to the same CDR3. The chain carries TRBV14 and TRBJ1-2; 8 bases match TRBD1. Trimming took 1 base from V and 4 from J; bases not matched to a gene: 2. The CDR3 length is 14 residues. The germline CDR1 and CDR2 sequences are SGHDN and FVKESK. The CDR3 spells CASSQGTGPYGYTF. In DNA, the CDR3 is TGTGCCAGCAGCCAAGGGACAGGGCCCTATGGCTACACCTTC.

V gene TRBV4-1 combines with J gene TRBJ1-2; possibly TRBD1 for D (5 bases). Trimming took 2 bases from V and 4 from J, leaving 14 bases between them. CDR3 length equals 15 residues. The germline CDR1 and CDR2 sequences are MGHRA and YSYEKL. The CDR3 DNA reads TGCGCCAGCAGCCAACAGGGCTCGTCTCCCTATGGCTACACCTTC. Amino acids: CASSQQGSSPYGYTF.

V and J are TRBV10-3 and TRBJ1-2; D gene unclear. Trimming cost V 0 bases and J 6 bases, with 5 bases left between them. This CDR3 region has 12 residues. The germline V gene encodes CDR1 ENHRY and CDR2 SYGVKD. The CDR3 region has the DNA TGTGCCATCAGTGAGTCATTGGATGGCTACACCTTC. Amino acid sequence: CAISESLDGYTF.

This clone was recorded once. The chain links TRBV29-1 to TRBJ2-3; D possibly corresponds to TRBD1 (5 bases). Trimming took 3 bases from V and 5 from J, leaving 9 bases between them. CDR3 length equals 12 residues. The germline V gene encodes CDR1 SQVTM and CDR2 ANQGSEA. The CDR3 sequence: CSVDTGGDTQYF. As DNA, the CDR3 is TGCAGCGTTGATACAGGCGGAGATACGCAGTATTTT.

The genes are TRBV28 and TRBJ2-3, with TRBD2 identical over 16 bases. This CDR3 spans 16 amino acids. Germline V gene sequence: CDR1 MDHEN, CDR2 SYDVKM. The trim removed 5 bases at V and 9 bases at J, leaving 8 bases unmatched. The CDR3 spells CASSPGTSGGALTQYF. The CDR3 DNA is TGTGCCAGCAGTCCCGGGACTAGCGGGGGGGCGTTGACGCAGTATTTT.

The chain employs TRBV10-3 and TRBJ2-1; D may be TRBD2 (5 bases). Germline CDR1 and CDR2: ENHRY and SYGVKD. Trimming took 3 bases from V and 6 from J, leaving 6 bases between them. The CDR3 covers 12 residues. The CDR3 sequence: CAISDGGNEQFF. The CDR3 DNA sequence: TGTGCCATCAGTGACGGAGGCAATGAGCAGTTCTTC.

The chain links TRBV4-1 to TRBJ1-6, with D possibly matching TRBD1 (5 bases). Trimming stripped 1 base from V and 10 bases from J, with 14 bases between. This CDR3 spans 15 amino acids. Germline CDR1 and CDR2: MGHRA and YSYEKL. The CDR3 DNA reads TGCGCCAGCAGCCAAGGAGAGCGTGGGGGATCACCCCTCCACTTT. It yields the protein CASSQGERGGSPLHF.

This clone was detected only once. The chain carries TRBV4-3 and TRBJ2-7; 11 bases match TRBD2. The germline V gene has CDR1 LGHNA and CDR2 YSLEER. J was trimmed by 9 bases and V by 4 bases; bases with no gene match: 8. The CDR3 runs 14 residues. CDR3 nucleotide sequence: TGCGCCAGCAGCCCGGGACTAGCGGCCTGGGCGCAGTACTTC. Amino acid sequence: CASSPGLAAWAQYF.

The rearrangement joins TRBV10-3 to TRBJ1-1; TRBD1 matches 7 bases. Unmatched junction bases numbered 8, after V lost 10 bases and J lost 0 bases. The CDR3 spans 14 residues. Germline assignment: CDR1 ENHRY and CDR2 SYGVKD. The CDR3, as DNA: TGTGCCACAACCCTGGACAGGATGAACACTGAAGCTTTCTTT. Translated: CATTLDRMNTEAFF.

The J gene is TRBJ2-7, the V gene TRBV19, with D uncertain. V lost 3 bases and J lost 2, with 11 bases in between. This CDR3 region has 14 residues. CDR1 and CDR2 from the germline V gene are LNHDA and SQIVND (reference sequence). CDR3 DNA: TGTGCCAGTAGTATTTCGGGTGTTGCCTACGAGCAGTACTTC. This sequence encodes CASSISGVAYEQYF.

The gene calls are TRBV11-2 and TRBJ1-1; perhaps TRBD1 as D (5 bases). This CDR3 spans 12 amino acids. Germline V CDR1 and CDR2: SGHAT, FQNNGV. V was trimmed by 5 bases and J by 10 bases, leaving 14 bases between them. CDR3 loop: CASSPSGQGAFF. CDR3 nucleotide sequence: TGTGCCAGCAGCCCCAGCGGGCAGGGAGCTTTCTTT.

V is TRBV7-8 and J is TRBJ2-3; a possible D gene is TRBD2 (5 bases). Germline V CDR1 and CDR2: SGHVS, FQNEAQ. The CDR3 is 12 amino acids. This chain's CDR3 is CASGASTDTQYF. In nucleotides, the CDR3 is TGTGCGAGCGGTGCTAGCACAGATACGCAGTATTTT.

The chain has TRBV4-3 and TRBJ2-7, with D maybe TRBD1 (5 bases). Trimming shortened V by 0 bases and J by 7 bases, and 16 bases separated the two germline ends. CDR3 size: 15 residues. Germline V gene sequence: CDR1 LGHNA, CDR2 YSLEER. The CDR3 DNA sequence: TGCGCCAGCAGCCAAGAAGAAGATTTAGCAGGGGAGCAGTACTTC. It yields the protein CASSQEEDLAGEQYF.

The chain carries TRBV4-3 and TRBJ2-1, with D unresolved. V was pared by 3 bases and J by 5 bases, with 2 bases between. From germline, CDR1 is LGHNA and CDR2 YSLEER. The CDR3 covers 11 residues. This chain's CDR3 is CASSQNNEQFF. The CDR3 coding sequence is TGCGCCAGCAGCCAGAACAATGAGCAGTTCTTC.

The chain links TRBV2 to TRBJ2-2; a possible D gene is TRBD1 (5 bases). The CDR3 spans 13 residues. V dropped 8 bases and J dropped 8 bases, with 15 bases sitting between them. The germline gives CDR1 SNHLY, CDR2 FYNNEI. CDR3 DNA: TGTGCCAGCCAGACAGAACCTACAGGGGAGCTGTTTTTT. It specifies CASQTEPTGELFF.

This clone was seen a single time. Distinct nucleotide sequences in the sample also encode this CDR3. V and J are TRBV5-6 and TRBJ1-5, with D uncertain. Trimming took 0 bases from V and 4 from J, leaving 2 bases between them. Looked up from germline, CDR1 is SGHDT and CDR2 is YYEEEE. This CDR3 has 12 residues. The CDR3 reads CASSLGNQPQHF. CDR3 bases: TGTGCCAGCAGCTTGGGGAATCAGCCCCAGCATTTT.

This clone was counted once. The rearrangement joins TRBV9 to TRBJ2-1; D gene uncertain. This CDR3 contains 16 residues. The V end lost 0 bases, the J end lost 0 bases, and 10 bases lay between the germline ends. CDR1 is SGDLS and CDR2 is YYNGEE in the germline V gene. The CDR3 nucleotides are TGTGCCAGCAGCGTAGCCGCGGTCCTCTCCTACAATGAGCAGTTCTTC. Residues: CASSVAAVLSYNEQFF.

The rearrangement links TRBV5-1 to TRBJ2-5; 9 nucleotides agree with TRBD1. In germline, CDR1 is SGHRS, CDR2 YFSETQ. CDR3 length: 16 residues. With 4 bases clipped from V and 3 bases from J, the junction kept 10 bases outside the gene matches. The CDR3 is CASSNPGQGGKETQYF. The DNA for the CDR3 is TGCGCCAGCAGCAACCCGGGACAGGGAGGAAAAGAGACCCAGTACTTC.